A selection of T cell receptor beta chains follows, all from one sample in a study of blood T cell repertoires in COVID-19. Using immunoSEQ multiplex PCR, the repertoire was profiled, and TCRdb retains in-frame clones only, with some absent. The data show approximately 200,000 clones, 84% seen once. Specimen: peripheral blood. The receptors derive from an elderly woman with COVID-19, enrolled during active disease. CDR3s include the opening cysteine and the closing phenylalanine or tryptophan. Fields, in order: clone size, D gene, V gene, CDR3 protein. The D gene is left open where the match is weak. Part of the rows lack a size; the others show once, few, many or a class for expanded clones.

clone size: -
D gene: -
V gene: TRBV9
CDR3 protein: CASSVGHNSNQPQHF

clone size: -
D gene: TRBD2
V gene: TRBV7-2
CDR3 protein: CASSTLAGVEQFF

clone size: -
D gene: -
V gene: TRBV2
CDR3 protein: CASSASVTGELFF

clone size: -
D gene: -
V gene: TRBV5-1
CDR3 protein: CASSLQGLGNQPQHF

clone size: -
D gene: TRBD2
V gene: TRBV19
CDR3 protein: CASRAGLLSTDTQYF

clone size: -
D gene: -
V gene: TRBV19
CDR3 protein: CASSISLAGWVNEQFF

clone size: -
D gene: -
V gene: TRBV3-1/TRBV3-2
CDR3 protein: CASRFGGAGTEAFF

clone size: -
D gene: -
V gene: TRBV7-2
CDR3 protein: CASSLRGSGNTIYF

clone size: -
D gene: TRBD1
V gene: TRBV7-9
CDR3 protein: CASSFWDRAYEQYF

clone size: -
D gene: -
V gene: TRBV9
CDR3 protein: CASSGRSAGNTIYF

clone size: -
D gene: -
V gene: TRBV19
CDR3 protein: CASRTLLHYGYTF

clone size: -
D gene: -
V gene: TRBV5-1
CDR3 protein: CASSLGHEDSPLHF

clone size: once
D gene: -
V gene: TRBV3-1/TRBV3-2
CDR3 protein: CASSPDDQGGYGYTF

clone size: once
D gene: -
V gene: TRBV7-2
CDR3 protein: CASSTGGTGTQYF

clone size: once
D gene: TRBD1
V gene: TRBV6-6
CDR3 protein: CASSAPGQGDTDTQYF

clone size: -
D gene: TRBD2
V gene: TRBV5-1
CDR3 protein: CASSPGLAESTDTQYF

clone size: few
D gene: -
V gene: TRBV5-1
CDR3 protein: CASSLGQGYEKLFF

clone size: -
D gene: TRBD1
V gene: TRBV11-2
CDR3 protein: CASSLRTGQGARGYTF

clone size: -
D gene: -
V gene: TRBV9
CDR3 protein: CASSAGLPARGGTEAFF

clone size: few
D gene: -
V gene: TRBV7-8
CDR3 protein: CASSLAWWGETQYF